The 22 T cell receptor beta chains reported below all come from one sample, sequenced in a study of cytomegalovirus exposure and HLA in healthy donors. 13 Jbeta primers and 60 Vbeta primers were used for the PCR. The table came from immunoSEQ multiplex PCR; TCRdb's copy has only in-frame clones and leaves some out. Of 100,000 to 150,000 clones in the sample, about 80% were seen once. Sequences were obtained from PBMCs. The origin of the receptors is a woman aged 45-59 years in good health and CMV-seronegative.

The chain joins TRBV2 to TRBJ2-4; 10 nucleotides line up with TRBD1. Germline CDR1 is SNHLY and CDR2 is FYNNEI. This CDR3 is built from 16 residues. The V and J ends lost 6 bases and 2 bases, in that order; junction bases with no gene match: 7. CDR3 in amino acids: CASRDRDRGPKNIQYF. DNA for the CDR3: TGTGCCAGCAGGGACCGGGACAGGGGACCCAAAAACATTCAGTACTTC.

V usage is TRBV10-3 and J usage is TRBJ1-1, with TRBD1 matching over 7 bases. Trimming removed 6 bases from V and 1 base from J; junction bases left unmatched: 5. Germline V gene data show CDR1 as ENHRY and CDR2 as SYGVKD. The CDR3 consists of 14 residues. The CDR3, as DNA: TGTGCCATCAGCAAAGCAGGGGGGAACACTGAAGCTTTCTTT. Its translation: CAISKAGGNTEAFF.

The rearrangement uses TRBV10-3 and TRBJ1-2; 10 nucleotides align to TRBD1. J lost 6 bases, V lost 6 bases, and 7 bases had no gene match. The CDR3 spans 14 residues. In germline, CDR1 is ENHRY, CDR2 SYGVKD. The CDR3 reads CAIRPGQGNDGYTF. The CDR3 nucleotides are TGTGCCATCAGACCGGGACAGGGGAATGATGGCTACACCTTC.

CDR3 protein: CASSLGVAGGVDTQYF. The CDR3 nucleotides read TGTGCCAGCAGCTTGGGGGTTGCGGGAGGGGTTGATACGCAGTATTTT. The chain has TRBV5-4 and TRBJ2-3, with 9 bases that match TRBD2. This CDR3 is built from 16 residues. Germline V gives CDR1 SGHNT, CDR2 YYREEE (reference sequence). After removal of 0 bases from V and 6 bases from J, the junction contained 8 bases not matched to a gene.

This chain joins TRBV7-6 and TRBJ1-5; D is perhaps TRBD1 (5 bases). The germline gives CDR1 SGHVS, CDR2 FNYEAQ. V was clipped by 5 bases and J by 0 bases, with 23 bases between them. CDR3 length: 19 amino acids. CDR3 amino acids: CASSRLPNIDRDSNQPQHF. CDR3 nucleotide sequence: TGTGCCAGCAGCCGATTACCAAATATCGACAGAGATAGCAATCAGCCCCAGCATTTT.

The chain carries TRBV7-3 and TRBJ1-1; 7 bases are a match to TRBD1. The CDR3 runs to 14 residues. Germline CDR1 and CDR2: SGHTA and FQGTGA. V lost 6 bases to trimming and J lost 5 bases; unmatched junction nucleotides: 9. The CDR3 coding sequence is TGTGCCAGCAGGTTGAACAGGGGTTGGACTGAAGCTTTCTTT. It specifies CASRLNRGWTEAFF.

The chain has TRBV4-1 and TRBJ2-3; 10 nucleotides agree with TRBD2. J lost 1 base, V lost 0 bases, and 10 bases had no gene match. CDR3 length: 19 residues. Germline V gene data show CDR1 as MGHRA and CDR2 as YSYEKL. In nucleotides, the CDR3 is TGCGCCAGCAGCCAAGACGATGTGAGCGGGAGGGCCGGCACAGATACGCAGTATTTT. Residues: CASSQDDVSGRAGTDTQYF.

The chain couples TRBV7-9 to TRBJ2-2, with 7 bases identical to TRBD2. Trimming took 5 bases from V and 3 from J; bases not matched to a gene: 9. There are 16 residues in the CDR3. Germline CDR1 SEHNR, CDR2 FQNEAQ (reference sequence). The CDR3 region has the DNA TGTGCCAGCAGCCAAACTAGCGTAGGATACACCGGGGAGCTGTTTTTT. Residues: CASSQTSVGYTGELFF. The full variable domain, rest sourced from reference TRBV7-9 and TRBJ2-2, is DTGVSQNPRHKITKRGQNVTFRCDPISEHNRLYWYRQTLGQGPEFLTYFQNEAQLEKSRLLSDRFSAERPKGSFSTLEIQRTEQGDSAMYLCASSQTSVGYTGELFFGEGSRLTVL.

This clone was found a few times. The chain combines TRBV5-1 with TRBJ1-4; D possibly corresponds to TRBD1 (6 bases). The CDR3 covers 15 residues. Germline CDR1 SGHRS, CDR2 YFSETQ. Trimming took off 1 base at V and 3 bases at J, with 10 bases between the two ends. CDR3 amino acids: CASSLIAGANEKLFF. CDR3 sequence (DNA): TGCGCCAGCAGCTTGATCGCAGGGGCTAATGAAAAACTGTTTTTT.

The chain uses TRBV30 and TRBJ1-5, with 7 bases identical to TRBD1. This CDR3 has 14 amino acids. Per the germline V gene, CDR1 is GTSNPN and CDR2 is SVGIG (reference sequence). The ends lost 2 bases at V and 5 bases at J; junction bases unmatched: 6. The CDR3 sequence: CAWSPGQEDQPQHF. DNA of the CDR3: TGTGCCTGGAGTCCAGGACAGGAGGATCAGCCCCAGCATTTT.

J is TRBJ2-3 and V is TRBV6-6; 9 bases line up with TRBD1. The V segment lost 2 bases and the J segment 2 bases; nucleotides outside the gene matches: 2. CDR3 length: 15 amino acids. CDR1 and CDR2 from the germline V gene are MNHNY and SVGAGI (reference sequence). The CDR3 region is CASSYGQGHTDTQYF. The DNA for the CDR3 is TGTGCCAGCAGTTACGGACAGGGGCACACAGATACGCAGTATTTT.

The chain combines TRBV6-5 with TRBJ1-3; D perhaps matches TRBD1 (6 bases). The CDR3 spans 14 residues. With 11 bases removed from V and 2 bases from J, the gap between germline ends came to 16 bases. Germline V lookup: CDR1 MNHEY, CDR2 SVGAGI. CDR3 coding DNA: TGTGCCGGAGCGGACAGTTCTACTGGAAACACCATATATTTT. Translation: CAGADSSTGNTIYF.

J is TRBJ1-5 and V is TRBV18, with 11 bases identical to TRBD1. This CDR3 region has 17 residues. Germline V gene lookup returns CDR1 KGHSH and CDR2 LQKENI. V dropped 2 bases and J dropped 7; count of bases not matched to a gene: 10. Written as DNA, the CDR3 is TGTGCCAGCTCACCAGCGGACAGGGGGCGAGGAGAACAGCCCCAGCATTTT. It specifies CASSPADRGRGEQPQHF.

This chain joins TRBV5-4 and TRBJ2-3; TRBD2 aligns across 13 bases. Trimming removed 4 bases from V and 4 bases from J; junction bases left unmatched: 6. The CDR3 has 16 residues. Germline V gene data show CDR1 as SGHNT and CDR2 as YYREEE (reference sequence). The CDR3 DNA sequence: TGTGCCAGCAGCCGGGGACTAGCGGGAAGTTCAGATACGCAGTATTTT. Translation: CASSRGLAGSSDTQYF.

The chain joins TRBV25-1 to TRBJ2-2; D is ambiguous. Germline CDR1 reads MGHDK; CDR2 reads SYGVNS. The CDR3 is made up of 16 amino acids. With 1 base removed from V and 2 bases from J, the gap between germline ends came to 11 bases. The CDR3 DNA is TGTGCCAGCAGTGAATTTGGTAGCCCCAACACCGGGGAGCTGTTTTTT. Residues: CASSEFGSPNTGELFF. Full variable domain (rest looked up from reference TRBV25-1 and TRBJ2-2): EADIYQTPRYLVIGTGKKITLECSQTMGHDKMYWYQQDPGMELHLIHYSYGVNSTEKGDLSSESTVSRIRTEHFPLTLESARPSHTSQYLCASSEFGSPNTGELFFGEGSRLTVL.

The rearrangement links TRBV29-1 to TRBJ2-5; a weak D match, TRBD2 (5 bases). The germline gives CDR1 SQVTM, CDR2 ANQGSEA. The CDR3 contains 14 residues. V lost 0 bases and J 5 bases, leaving 13 bases between the germline ends. CDR3 loop: CSVEERGPLETQYF. The CDR3 nucleotides are TGCAGCGTTGAAGAGCGAGGGCCTCTGGAGACCCAGTACTTC.

The chain uses TRBV28 and TRBJ1-1; TRBD1 matches 7 bases. Germline V gene sequence: CDR1 MDHEN, CDR2 SYDVKM. CDR3 length: 11 amino acids. The trim removed 6 bases at V and 11 bases at J, leaving 6 bases unmatched. CDR3 bases: TGTGCCAGCAGCCTGACAGGGAGGGCTTTCTTT. Its translation: CASSLTGRAFF. Supplemented by reference TRBV28 and TRBJ1-1, the full variable domain reads DVKVTQSSRYLVKRTGEKVFLECVQDMDHENMFWYRQDPGLGLRLIYFSYDVKMKEKGDIPEGYSVSREKKERFSLILESASTNQTSMYLCASSLTGRAFFGQGTRLTVV.

The genes are TRBV5-4 and TRBJ2-3, with TRBD1 matching 8 bases. The CDR3 length is 16 residues. Germline V gives CDR1 SGHNT, CDR2 YYREEE (reference sequence). Trimming took 0 bases from V and 0 from J; bases not matched to a gene: 3. CDR3 coding DNA: TGTGCCAGCAGCTTGGGCAGGGACAGGAGCACAGATACGCAGTATTTT. Translation: CASSLGRDRSTDTQYF. The variable domain in full, completed from reference TRBV5-4 and TRBJ2-3, reads ETGVTQSPTHLIKTRGQQVTLRCSSQSGHNTVSWYQQALGQGPQFIFQYYREEENGRGNFPPRFSGLQFPNYSSELNVNALELDDSALYLCASSLGRDRSTDTQYFGPGTRLTVL.

This chain joins TRBV10-2 and TRBJ2-5, with 9 bases fitting TRBD2. This CDR3 has 14 amino acids. V lost 7 bases and J lost 4; bases outside the gene matches: 7. CDR1 and CDR2 from the germline V gene are WSHSY and SAAADI. The CDR3 sequence: CASNAAGGVETQYF. CDR3 nucleotide sequence: TGCGCCAGCAATGCAGCGGGAGGCGTAGAGACCCAGTACTTC.

This sequence joins TRBV7-3 and TRBJ2-1; 14 nucleotides align to TRBD2. Looked up from germline, CDR1 is SGHTA and CDR2 is FQGTGA. J gave up 12 bases and V 1 base, and 8 bases lay outside the gene matches. The CDR3 is made up of 16 amino acids. CDR3 coding DNA: TGTGCCAGCAGCTTAAGGGGGACTAGCGGGAGAGTCGGGCAGTTCTTC. Amino acid sequence: CASSLRGTSGRVGQFF.

The CDR3 coding sequence is TGTGCCAGCTCACTAAACCCGGACAGGGGTCCTGAAGCTTTCTTT. This sequence encodes CASSLNPDRGPEAFF. The chain couples TRBV18 to TRBJ1-1; TRBD1 matches 9 bases. This CDR3 spans 15 amino acids. The V gene's germline CDR1 is KGHSH and CDR2 LQKENI. Germline trimming cut 4 bases from V and 6 bases from J; bases unmatched to any gene: 9.

This chain joins TRBV4-2 and TRBJ2-2; 12 bases map to TRBD1. V lost 4 bases to trimming and J lost 5 bases; unmatched junction nucleotides: 14. The CDR3 covers 19 residues. Germline values: CDR1 LGHNA, CDR2 YNFKEQ. The CDR3 DNA reads TGTGCCAGCAGCCTTGGGACAGGGGGCGCGGCTAGCGGTACCGGGGAGCTGTTTTTT. It codes for CASSLGTGGAASGTGELFF.